This T cell receptor (beta chain) was found in a study of blood T cell repertoires in COVID-19. The overall study: The United States, Italy and Spain were the sources of the acute and convalescent COVID-19 samples. PBMCs, B-cell-depleted T cells, or T cells were the source of the cDNA or gDNA that made up the material.

There are 14 residues in the CDR3. Trimming removed 1 base from V and 6 bases from J, with 13 bases in between. The germline V gene has CDR1 LGHDT and CDR2 YNNKEL (reference sequence). In the original processing: Reference gene primers were amplified, and this amplification served to estimate nucleated cell counts. TCRdb's table, derived via immunoSEQ multiplex PCR, lists solely in-frame clones and lacks some. The V and J calls and clone size are taken from that table; D and trimming were inferred from the DNA. Here the sample spans about 160,000 clones, under 95% being singletons. Sequencing was done on a sample of peripheral blood. The origin of this receptor is a man aged 18 to 29 with acute or convalescent COVID-19. The chain carries TRBV3-1 (or the pseudogene TRBV3-2) and TRBJ2-7; D is perhaps TRBD2 (6 bases). CDR3 DNA sequence: TGTGCCAGCAGCCAAGGGAGGGAAAGTACCGAGCAGTACTTC. This translates into CASSQGRESTEQYF.